What follows are 29 T cell receptor beta chains derived from one specimen sequenced in a study of T cell responses to AZD1222 COVID-19 vaccine. Generated by immunoSEQ multiplex PCR, the TCRdb table keeps only in-frame clones and is missing some. The profile shows over 120,000 clones, roughly 91% of them singletons. Sequences were derived from peripheral blood, sampled on day 0 of AZD1222 vaccination. The receptors originated from an adult in good health.

This clone came up once. The chain links TRBV2 to TRBJ1-4; tentatively, D is TRBD1 (5 bases). There are 14 residues in the CDR3. Looked up from germline, CDR1 is SNHLY and CDR2 is FYNNEI. Trimming removed 6 bases at V and 7 bases at J, with 15 bases between. The CDR3 DNA is TGTGCCAGCAGGGGGCCGCAATGGTCTGAAAAACTGTTTTTT. This encodes CASRGPQWSEKLFF. The variable domain in full, completed from reference TRBV2 and TRBJ1-4, reads EPEVTQTPSHQVTQMGQEVILRCVPISNHLYFYWYRQILGQKVEFLVSFYNNEISEKSEIFDDQFSVERPDGSNFTLKIRSTKLEDSAMYFCASRGPQWSEKLFFGSGTQLSVL.

As DNA, the CDR3 is TGTGCCAGCAGCCAAGATAGGGTGAGCGGGGTATACAATGAGCAGTTCTTC. It yields the protein CASSQDRVSGVYNEQFF. This rearrangement joins TRBV14 to TRBJ2-1, with 7 bases lining up with TRBD2. Losses at the gene ends were 0 bases for V and 4 bases for J; bases not matched to a gene: 9. CDR3 length: 17 amino acids. Germline V gene data show CDR1 as SGHDN and CDR2 as FVKESK.

CDR3 residues: CAWGVPNYGYTF. In nucleotides, the CDR3 is TGTGCCTGGGGGGTCCCGAACTATGGCTACACCTTC. The V gene is TRBV30, the J gene TRBJ1-2; D gene ambiguous. Germline lookup yields CDR1 GTSNPN and CDR2 SVGIG (reference sequence). The CDR3 is 12 residues long. Trimming stripped 5 bases from V and 2 bases from J, with 9 bases between.

The chain recombines TRBV9 with TRBJ1-6; unclear D gene. The CDR3 totals 17 residues. CDR1 and CDR2 from the germline V gene are SGDLS and YYNGEE. Trimming took off 3 bases at V and 4 bases at J, with 17 bases between the two ends. CDR3 in amino acids: CASSGGRGFEYNSPLHF. CDR3 DNA sequence: TGTGCCAGCAGCGGGGGTCGAGGGTTTGAGTATAATTCACCCCTCCACTTT. Combining the CDR3 with reference TRBV9 and TRBJ1-6 gives the whole variable domain DSGVTQTPKHLITATGQRVTLRCSPRSGDLSVYWYQQSLDQGLQFLIQYYNGEERAKGNILERFSAQQFPDLHSELNLSSLELGDSALYFCASSGGRGFEYNSPLHFGNGTRLTVT.

V and J are TRBV6-5 and TRBJ2-1; the D is unclear. V was clipped by 6 bases and J by 6 bases, with 18 bases between them. CDR3 length: 15 amino acids. Germline-derived CDR1 and CDR2 are MNHEY and SVGAGI. The CDR3 loop reads CASRRHTTVINEQFF. CDR3 bases: TGTGCCAGCAGGAGGCATACTACAGTAATCAATGAGCAGTTCTTC.

The CDR3 DNA reads TGTGCCAGCCAAGCCGGCGTCGCAGTTCTGAACACTGAAGCTTTCTTT. Amino acids: CASQAGVAVLNTEAFF. J is TRBJ1-1 and V is TRBV2; D gene uncertain. The CDR3 runs to 16 residues. V dropped 8 bases and J dropped 0 bases, with 19 bases sitting between them. Germline assignment: CDR1 SNHLY and CDR2 FYNNEI.

V and J are TRBV5-1 and TRBJ2-2, with 8 bases fitting TRBD1. Unmatched junction bases numbered 5, after V lost 3 bases and J lost 1 base. CDR3 length equals 16 residues. Germline lookup yields CDR1 SGHRS and CDR2 YFSETQ. The CDR3 coding sequence is TGCGCCAGCAGCTCACGGGGACAGGAGAACACCGGGGAGCTGTTTTTT. Its protein product is CASSSRGQENTGELFF.

The chain carries TRBV30 and TRBJ1-5; 9 positions match TRBD1. The CDR3 extends over 13 amino acids. The germline CDR1 and CDR2 sequences are GTSNPN and SVGIG (reference sequence). V shed 3 bases, J shed 7 bases, and the junction held 4 bases outside the gene matches. DNA of the CDR3: TGTGCCTGGAGCGGGACAGGGCACCAGCCCCAGCATTTT. Protein sequence: CAWSGTGHQPQHF.

Concerning this clone: Other DNA sequences from this sample encode an identical CDR3 as well. This chain links TRBV5-1 with TRBJ1-1; D remains unclear. Per the germline V gene, CDR1 is SGHRS and CDR2 is YFSETQ. With 0 bases removed from V and 2 bases from J, the gap between germline ends came to 5 bases. This CDR3 comprises 13 residues. The DNA of the CDR3 is TGCGCCAGCAGCTTGGAAGGTAACACTGAAGCTTTCTTT. This gives the protein CASSLEGNTEAFF.

The chain recombines TRBV5-4 with TRBJ1-6; a possible D gene is TRBD1 (5 bases). V shed 4 bases and J shed 7 bases, with 12 bases lying between them. The CDR3 loop spans 14 amino acids. From germline, CDR1 is SGHNT and CDR2 YYREEE (reference sequence). CDR3 protein: CASSVETANSPLHF. CDR3 bases: TGTGCCAGCAGCGTGGAGACAGCCAATTCACCCCTCCACTTT.

The chain employs TRBV7-9 and TRBJ1-2, with unresolved D. The CDR3 loop spans 14 amino acids. Germline-derived CDR1 and CDR2 are SEHNR and FQNEAQ (reference sequence). Trimming shortened V by 9 bases and J by 2 bases, and 16 bases separated the two germline ends. Here the CDR3 reads CASDPGIWNYGYTF. CDR3 coding DNA: TGTGCCAGTGACCCCGGGATCTGGAACTATGGCTACACCTTC.

The chain has TRBV7-9 and TRBJ1-2, with D perhaps TRBD1 (5 bases). V gave up 1 base and J gave up 2 bases, with 14 bases separating them. CDR1 is SEHNR, CDR2 FQNEAQ, per germline (reference sequence). This CDR3 has 16 amino acids. DNA for the CDR3: TGTGCCAGCAGCTTAGTTGGGACGGGCTTCAACTATGGCTACACCTTC. This gives the protein CASSLVGTGFNYGYTF.

The rearrangement links TRBV4-1 to TRBJ1-2; D perhaps matches TRBD1 (5 bases). Looked up from germline, CDR1 is MGHRA and CDR2 is YSYEKL. CDR3 length equals 16 residues. V dropped 2 bases and J dropped 4 bases, with 17 bases sitting between them. The CDR3 sequence is CASSQYSIREGYGYTF. In DNA, the CDR3 is TGCGCCAGCAGCCAATATTCAATCAGGGAGGGCTATGGCTACACCTTC.

The sample holds one count of this clone. The chain carries TRBV19 and TRBJ1-2, with D uncertain. Germline V CDR1 and CDR2: LNHDA, SQIVND (reference sequence). There are 13 residues in the CDR3. V lost 0 bases and J 3 bases, leaving 5 bases between the germline ends. The CDR3 protein is CASSIDEYYGYTF. The CDR3 DNA follows: TGTGCCAGTAGTATAGACGAGTACTATGGCTACACCTTC. The complete variable domain, with remaining parts taken from reference TRBV19 and TRBJ1-2, reads DGGITQSPKYLFRKEGQNVTLSCEQNLNHDAMYWYRQDPGQGLRLIYYSQIVNDFQKGDIAEGYSVSREKKESFPLTVTSAQKNPTAFYLCASSIDEYYGYTFGSGTRLTVV.

J is TRBJ1-2 and V is TRBV7-8; the D gene is possibly TRBD1 (5 bases). V lost 5 bases and J 3 bases, leaving 13 bases between the germline ends. This CDR3 is 14 amino acids long. From germline, CDR1 is SGHVS and CDR2 FQNEAQ. CDR3 sequence reads: CASSPESGYYGYTF. CDR3 in DNA: TGTGCCAGCAGCCCCGAATCAGGGTACTATGGCTACACCTTC.

The gene calls are TRBV3-1 (or the pseudogene TRBV3-2) and TRBJ1-6, with D perhaps TRBD1 (5 bases). CDR3 length: 15 residues. Germline lookup yields CDR1 LGHDT and CDR2 YNNKEL (reference sequence). Trimming stripped 8 bases from V and 5 bases from J, with 16 bases between. CDR3 coding DNA: TGTGCCAGCTCGCCGACCTGGGGGGATAATTCACCCCTCCACTTT. Amino acids: CASSPTWGDNSPLHF.

The chain employs TRBV18 and TRBJ2-2, with D maybe TRBD1 (6 bases). This CDR3 spans 15 amino acids. V was clipped by 0 bases and J by 4 bases, with 9 bases between them. The germline V gene encodes CDR1 KGHSH and CDR2 LQKENI. In DNA form, the CDR3 reads TGTGCCAGCTCACCACCCACAGGGCTCACCGGGGAGCTGTTTTTT. It translates to CASSPPTGLTGELFF. Drawing the rest from reference TRBV18 and TRBJ2-2, the complete variable domain is NAGVMQNPRHLVRRRGQEARLRCSPMKGHSHVYWYRQLPEEGLKFMVYLQKENIIDESGMPKERFSAEFPKEGPSILRIQQVVRGDSAAYFCASSPPTGLTGELFFGEGSRLTVL.

The chain employs TRBV6-5 and TRBJ1-1; 7 bases are a match to TRBD1. The CDR3 length is 14 residues. The junction had 8 bases not matched to a gene; V was cut back by 6 bases and J by 4 bases. Per germline, CDR1 MNHEY and CDR2 SVGAGI. The CDR3 sequence: CASSDRVRGTEAFF. The CDR3, as DNA: TGTGCCAGCAGCGACAGGGTGAGAGGCACTGAAGCTTTCTTT.

This chain joins TRBV23-1 and TRBJ1-5; 7 bases are a match to TRBD1. TRBV23-1 falls under the ORF class, with uncertain function. Trimming cost V 8 bases and J 0 bases; bases outside gene matches: 4. The CDR3 covers 14 residues. CDR3 in DNA: TGCGCCAGCTGCAGGGGGTATAGCAATCAGCCCCAGCATTTT. This encodes CASCRGYSNQPQHF.

The V call is TRBV29-1, the J call TRBJ2-1; 9 nucleotides align to TRBD1. Germline V CDR1 and CDR2: SQVTM, ANQGSEA. This CDR3 contains 14 residues. This chain's CDR3 is CSAKGQGSYNEQFF. CDR3 nucleotides: TGCAGTGCGAAGGGACAGGGCTCCTACAATGAGCAGTTCTTC.

In DNA, the CDR3 is TGTGCCAGTATCCCCGGACAGGGGAAGTACAATGAGCAGTTCTTC. Translation: CASIPGQGKYNEQFF. The V gene is TRBV19, the J gene TRBJ2-1; 9 bases are a match to TRBD1. Germline-derived CDR1 and CDR2 are LNHDA and SQIVND (reference sequence). The CDR3 contains 15 residues. Trimming at V came to 7 bases and at J to 4 bases, leaving 8 bases not matched to a gene.

The chain is built from TRBV28 and TRBJ2-5; D possibly matches TRBD1 or TRBD2 (6 bases each). The CDR3 contains 15 residues. V dropped 5 bases and J dropped 4 bases, with 17 bases sitting between them. Germline V gene data show CDR1 as MDHEN and CDR2 as SYDVKM. CDR3 region: CASSEGGGFRETQYF. Here the CDR3 DNA reads TGTGCCAGCAGTGAAGGGGGAGGTTTCCGAGAGACCCAGTACTTC.

This chain joins TRBV7-2 and TRBJ2-7; TRBD2 aligns across 8 bases. The CDR3 loop spans 14 amino acids. From germline, CDR1 is SGHTA and CDR2 FQGNSA. The V and J ends lost 2 bases and 3 bases, in that order; junction bases with no gene match: 3. CDR3 residues: CASSLSGGDYEQYF. The CDR3 bases are TGTGCCAGCAGCTTAAGCGGGGGAGACTACGAGCAGTACTTC.

This clone was recorded only once. CDR3 residues: CASSRIPEQNTEAFF. The CDR3 DNA follows: TGCGCCAGCAGCCGAATTCCCGAGCAGAACACTGAAGCTTTCTTT. The V gene is TRBV5-1, the J gene TRBJ1-1; D gene uncertain. V lost 4 bases to trimming and J lost 1 base, with 14 bases between them. The CDR3 is 15 amino acids. Germline CDR1 reads SGHRS; CDR2 reads YFSETQ. Full variable domain (outside the CDR3, taken from reference TRBV5-1 and TRBJ1-1): KAGVTQTPRYLIKTRGQQVTLSCSPISGHRSVSWYQQTPGQGLQFLFEYFSETQRNKGNFPGRFSGRQFSNSRSEMNVSTLELGDSALYLCASSRIPEQNTEAFFGQGTRLTVV.

The chain combines TRBV25-1 with TRBJ2-5; perhaps TRBD2 as D (5 bases). The CDR3 is 15 residues long. Germline CDR1 is MGHDK and CDR2 is SYGVNS. The V end was cut by 4 bases, the J end by 0 bases, with 12 bases between. The CDR3 coding sequence is TGTGCCAGCAGTGGCCGTGGGCGGGACCAAGAGACCCAGTACTTC. This codes for CASSGRGRDQETQYF.

The chain has TRBV29-1 and TRBJ1-1; D remains unclear. CDR3 length equals 13 residues. CDR1 SQVTM and CDR2 ANQGSEA come from the germline V gene. V lost 2 bases and J lost 4, with 11 bases in between. Here the CDR3 DNA reads TGCAGCGTTGAAAACCGTCGGGGCACTGAAGCTTTCTTT. Encoded protein: CSVENRRGTEAFF.

The chain joins TRBV5-1 to TRBJ2-5, with TRBD1 matching over 10 bases. This CDR3 comprises 20 residues. V dropped 1 base and J dropped 1; count of bases not matched to a gene: 16. Germline CDR1 SGHRS, CDR2 YFSETQ. CDR3 sequence reads: CASSLFSGSDRGRSQETQYF. CDR3 bases: TGCGCCAGCAGCTTGTTTTCGGGCAGTGACAGGGGGCGTTCCCAAGAGACCCAGTACTTC.

This chain links TRBV11-2 with TRBJ2-7, with D unclear. V dropped 1 base and J dropped 3 bases, with 13 bases sitting between them. The CDR3 spans 15 residues. The germline gives CDR1 SGHAT, CDR2 FQNNGV. The CDR3 DNA reads TGTGCCAGCAGCTTAGGCAGGCAGCCGTACTACGAGCAGTACTTC. Encoded protein: CASSLGRQPYYEQYF.

The rearrangement links TRBV5-8 to TRBJ2-3; TRBD1 aligns across 7 bases. Trimming at V came to 1 base and at J to 0 bases, leaving 11 bases not matched to a gene. The CDR3 is 18 residues long. CDR1 is SGHTS and CDR2 is YDEGEE in the germline V gene. The CDR3 bases are TGTGCCAGCAGCTTGCACTATTTTGAGGGGGCGAGCACAGATACGCAGTATTTT. Its protein product is CASSLHYFEGASTDTQYF. The variable domain in full, completed from reference TRBV5-8 and TRBJ2-3, reads EAGVTQSPTHLIKTRGQQATLRCSPISGHTSVYWYQQALGLGLQFLLWYDEGEERNRGNFPPRFSGRQFPNYSSELNVNALELEDSALYLCASSLHYFEGASTDTQYFGPGTRLTVL.